These T cell receptor beta chains were read from a single sample in a study of cytotoxic CD8 clonotypes in ibrutinib-treated CLL. Some clones are missing from TCRdb's copy, which holds only in-frame ones; the method was immunoSEQ multiplex PCR. The sample contains 20,000 to 25,000 clones, 70% to 75% of which appear only once. Here the sequenced sample was PBMCs, taken after 12 months of ibrutinib treatment. The source of these receptors is a human donor with chronic lymphocytic leukemia. CDR3s include the opening cysteine and the closing phenylalanine or tryptophan. The D gene is left open where the match is weak. Size values are once, few and many counts, or a class for expanded clones, and some rows have none.

v_gene	j_gene	d_gene	abundance	CDR3aa	CDR3nt
TRBV30	TRBJ2-7	-	few	CAWSDQYEQYF	TGTGCCTGGAGTGACCAGTACGAGCAGTACTTC
TRBV7-2	TRBJ2-2	-	once	CASSLAQRATGELFF	TGTGCCAGCAGCTTAGCCCAGCGGGCCACCGGGGAGCTGTTTTTT
TRBV4-2	TRBJ2-3	-	once	CASSHDGQHSTDTQYF	TGTGCCAGCAGCCATGACGGACAGCATAGCACAGATACGCAGTATTTT
TRBV27	TRBJ2-4	-	-	CASSSRVAKNIQYF	TGTGCCAGCAGTTCGCGGGTAGCCAAAAACATTCAGTACTTC
TRBV27	TRBJ1-2	TRBD1	-	CASSLVAGGTYGYTF	TGTGCCAGCAGTTTAGTGGCAGGGGGAACCTATGGCTACACCTTC
TRBV10-2	TRBJ2-3	-	once	CASLERGAGTDTQYF	TGCGCCAGCCTTGAGAGGGGGGCAGGAACAGATACGCAGTATTTT
TRBV5-8	TRBJ1-5	-	-	CASSLGQLKPQHF	TGTGCCAGCAGCTTGGGGCAGCTAAAGCCCCAGCATTTT
TRBV23-1	TRBJ1-5	-	-	CASSRQLGGRQPQHF	TGCGCCAGCAGTCGCCAATTGGGGGGTCGGCAGCCCCAGCATTTT
TRBV28	TRBJ1-5	-	-	CASTRGDSNQPQHF	TGTGCCAGCACCCGGGGGGATAGCAATCAGCCCCAGCATTTT
TRBV30	TRBJ1-1	-	-	CAWRGFGRGNTEAFF	TGTGCCTGGAGGGGGTTTGGGAGGGGAAACACTGAAGCTTTCTTT
TRBV21-1	TRBJ1-2	-	-	CASSSPGQGEGYTF	TGTGCCAGCAGCAGCCCCGGACAGGGTGAGGGCTACACCTTC
TRBV13	TRBJ2-7	-	-	CASTLRGFVGGLRDEQYF	TGTGCCAGCACCCTAAGGGGTTTTGTGGGGGGGCTTCGGGACGAGCAGTACTTC
TRBV4-2	TRBJ2-5	-	-	CASSQSRWEETQYF	TGTGCCAGCAGCCAATCTAGGTGGGAGGAGACCCAGTACTTC
TRBV27	TRBJ1-2	-	-	CASSPRGQGLSSYGYTF	TGTGCCAGCAGCCCTCGGGGGCAGGGGCTGAGTAGCTATGGCTACACCTTC
TRBV6-5	TRBJ1-2	-	-	CASGPPAGYTF	TGTGCCAGCGGACCCCCGGCTGGCTACACCTTC
TRBV4-3	TRBJ1-2	-	-	CASSPATGTNYGYTF	TGCGCCAGCAGCCCCGCGACAGGAACCAACTATGGCTACACCTTC
TRBV9	TRBJ2-5	-	-	CASSQDWPLWDGRSETQYF	TGTGCCAGCAGCCAAGATTGGCCCCTATGGGATGGCAGATCAGAGACCCAGTACTTC
TRBV28	TRBJ2-7	TRBD1	-	CASSPWTGSSYEQYF	TGTGCCAGCAGTCCGTGGACAGGGAGCTCCTACGAGCAGTACTTC
TRBV29-1	TRBJ2-4	TRBD1	-	CSAGTGVDIQYF	TGCAGCGCCGGGACAGGGGTGGACATTCAGTACTTC
TRBV7-8	TRBJ2-1	-	-	CASSLVETPYNEQFF	TGTGCCAGCAGCTTAGTAGAGACGCCATACAATGAGCAGTTCTTC